These 18 T cell receptor beta chains were all obtained from the same sample, sequenced in a study of CD8+ T cells in alopecia areata. The treatment was: oral pan-JAK inhibitor, 5-10 mg twice daily. Once RNA had been extracted, it was reverse transcribed into cDNA to act as the sequencing template. TCRdb keeps only in-frame clones here, not all; method: immunoSEQ multiplex PCR. The sample comprises a few hundred thousand clones, approximately 47% of which are singletons, and roughly 2.6% rests with the top ten. Sequencing used CD4+ T cells sorted from blood, obtained around week 36, from a patient treated with tofacitinib. The receptors come from a human donor with alopecia areata.

The chain recombines TRBV29-1 with TRBJ2-2; tentative D call: TRBD1 (7 bases). V dropped 7 bases and J dropped 1 base, with 13 bases sitting between them. The CDR3 runs 14 residues. CDR1 and CDR2 from the germline V gene are SQVTM and ANQGSEA. CDR3 in DNA: TGCAGCGGCAGGGGGGATCAGAACACCGGGGAGCTGTTTTTT. It translates to CSGRGDQNTGELFF.

The rearrangement links TRBV25-1 to TRBJ1-1, with a tentative D call TRBD1 (5 bases). The CDR3 contains 13 residues. In germline, CDR1 is MGHDK, CDR2 SYGVNS. The V and J ends lost 3 bases and 4 bases respectively, with 9 bases between them. Here the CDR3 DNA reads TGTGCCAGCAGTGACACAGGTTTCACTGAAGCTTTCTTT. Translation gives CASSDTGFTEAFF.

The chain is built from TRBV15 and TRBJ2-5; D uncertain. Trimming removed 2 bases from V and 0 bases from J, with 4 bases in between. In germline, CDR1 is LNHNV, CDR2 YYDKDF (reference sequence). This CDR3 spans 13 amino acids. Here the CDR3 reads CATSRRDQETQYF. The CDR3 DNA reads TGTGCCACCAGCAGACGGGACCAAGAGACCCAGTACTTC.

The chain joins TRBV29-1 to TRBJ2-2; D is unclear. The CDR3 covers 11 residues. The ends were cut back, 4 bases at V and 6 bases at J, with 6 bases in the middle. Per germline, CDR1 SQVTM and CDR2 ANQGSEA. In DNA, the CDR3 is TGCAGCGTTGGTGTCTCCGGGGAGCTGTTTTTT. Residues: CSVGVSGELFF.

The rearrangement links TRBV6-5 to TRBJ1-3; unclear D gene. V lost 5 bases and J lost 0, with 8 bases in between. The CDR3 covers 14 residues. Germline loops: CDR1 MNHEY, CDR2 SVGAGI. CDR3 region: CASSESISGNTIYF. DNA of the CDR3: TGTGCCAGCAGTGAATCGATCTCTGGAAACACCATATATTTT.

This chain connects TRBV6-5 to TRBJ1-4, with D tentatively TRBD1 (6 bases). Germline-derived CDR1 and CDR2 are MNHEY and SVGAGI. The CDR3 is made up of 12 amino acids. Trimming stripped 6 bases from V and 10 bases from J, with 12 bases between. The CDR3 DNA follows: TGTGCCAGCAGGAGAGGGGGTGGAAAACTGTTTTTT. Protein product: CASRRGGGKLFF.

V is TRBV5-6 and J is TRBJ2-3; D unclear. The CDR3 loop spans 12 amino acids. Germline assignment: CDR1 SGHDT and CDR2 YYEEEE. Trimming removed 2 bases from V and 10 bases from J, with 11 bases in between. The CDR3 bases are TGTGCCAGCAGCTTAAATTACGAAGCGCAGTATTTT. It specifies CASSLNYEAQYF. Full variable domain (missing parts from reference TRBV5-6 and TRBJ2-3): DAGVTQSPTHLIKTRGQQVTLRCSPKSGHDTVSWYQQALGQGPQFIFQYYEEEERQRGNFPDRFSGHQFPNYSSELNVNALLLGDSALYLCASSLNYEAQYFGPGTRLTVL.

The J gene is TRBJ2-7, the V gene TRBV10-1; no clear D. V lost 3 bases and J 7 bases, leaving 13 bases between the germline ends. The CDR3 loop spans 13 amino acids. CDR1 WNHNN and CDR2 SYGVQD come from the germline V gene (reference sequence). This chain's CDR3 is CASSDLFGGEQYF. The CDR3, as DNA: TGCGCCAGCAGTGACCTCTTCGGTGGGGAGCAGTACTTC.

Notes on this clone: The junction departs from the called germline gene at one end, perhaps through a read error. This chain joins TRBV5-1 and TRBJ2-7; D possibly corresponds to TRBD1 (5 bases). This CDR3 has 12 amino acids. Germline CDR1 is SGHRS and CDR2 is YFSETQ. CDR3 loop: CASSLGATEQYF. In nucleotides, the CDR3 is TGTGCCAGCAGCTTAGGGGCTACCGAGCAGTACTTC.

In its sample, this clone was seen a few times. V and J are TRBV5-1 and TRBJ1-2; D is unclear. The V gene lost 4 bases and the J gene lost 4 bases, with 11 bases spanning the gap. Germline V gene lookup returns CDR1 SGHRS and CDR2 YFSETQ. CDR3 length: 13 residues. Written as DNA, the CDR3 is TGCGCCAGCAGCGTCAATGGTGCCTATGGCTACACCTTC. Translating it yields CASSVNGAYGYTF.

The sample holds a few counts of this clone. The chain uses TRBV14 and TRBJ2-1, with D hard to call. This CDR3 contains 12 residues. V shed 1 base and J shed 13 bases, with 11 bases lying between them. CDR1 is SGHDN and CDR2 is FVKESK in the germline V gene. In DNA, the CDR3 is TGTGCCAGCAGCCAAGTCTTACCCCGTCAGTTCTTC. Protein sequence: CASSQVLPRQFF.

The gene calls are TRBV11-1 and TRBJ2-7; 7 bases are shared with TRBD2. This CDR3 has 15 amino acids. The V gene's germline CDR1 is SGHAT and CDR2 FQDESV (reference sequence). V lost 3 bases to trimming and J lost 3 bases; unmatched junction nucleotides: 8. The CDR3: CASSLGGVGRYEQYF. As DNA, the CDR3 is TGTGCCAGCAGCTTGGGAGGGGTCGGCCGCTACGAGCAGTACTTC.

J is TRBJ2-1 and V is TRBV14; 12 bases line up with TRBD2. Trimming at V came to 4 bases and at J to 9 bases, leaving 10 bases not matched to a gene. Germline CDR1 and CDR2: SGHDN and FVKESK. The CDR3 has 16 amino acids. The CDR3 loop reads CASSLIRLAGVGEQFF. The CDR3 DNA reads TGTGCCAGCAGCCTGATAAGACTAGCGGGAGTTGGTGAGCAGTTCTTC.

This chain joins TRBV18 and TRBJ2-5; 10 positions agree with TRBD1. Judging by the DNA end, TRBJ2-7 fits better; the J call may be wrong. This CDR3 contains 15 residues. CDR1 is KGHSH and CDR2 is LQKENI in the germline V gene. CDR3 region: CASSPMVWTGGEQYF. The CDR3 DNA is TGTGCCAGCTCACCAATGGTTTGGACAGGGGGCGAGCAGTACTTC.

The chain employs TRBV19 and TRBJ1-5, with TRBD1 identical over 9 bases. Trimming at V came to 6 bases and at J to 6 bases, leaving 9 bases not matched to a gene. The CDR3 runs to 15 residues. In germline, CDR1 is LNHDA, CDR2 SQIVND (reference sequence). CDR3 protein: CASRPWDRDGQPQHF. CDR3 sequence (DNA): TGTGCCAGTAGACCCTGGGACAGGGATGGTCAGCCCCAGCATTTT.

The J gene is TRBJ2-1, the V gene TRBV2; 7 bases fit TRBD2. CDR1 is SNHLY, CDR2 FYNNEI, per germline. The CDR3 has 17 residues. V lost 1 base, J lost 9 bases, and 15 bases stayed unmatched. CDR3 sequence: CASSEDIASAGVGEQFF. The CDR3 nucleotides are TGTGCCAGCAGTGAAGACATAGCTAGTGCGGGAGTAGGTGAGCAGTTCTTC.

The chain couples TRBV29-1 to TRBJ2-3; D is unclear. Germline-derived CDR1 and CDR2 are SQVTM and ANQGSEA. There are 10 residues in the CDR3. The ends were cut back, 7 bases at V and 6 bases at J, with 8 bases in the middle. CDR3 sequence (DNA): TGCAGCGCCTACGGGGATACGCAGTATTTT. Encoded protein: CSAYGDTQYF.

The CDR3 sequence is CSAYPLGEQFF. CDR3 bases: TGCAGTGCTTACCCGCTGGGTGAGCAGTTCTTC. The chain couples TRBV20-1 to TRBJ2-1, with D hard to call. The V end was cut by 5 bases, the J end by 9 bases, with 11 bases between. Germline V gene data show CDR1 as DFQATT and CDR2 as SNEGSKA (reference sequence). The CDR3 totals 11 residues.